This T cell receptor (beta chain) is from a study of T cells after yellow fever vaccination. TCRdb reanalysed the 5' RACE reads using MiXCR and keeps one entry per CDR3 protein. The sample holds approximately 330,000 distinct CDR3 sequences; 9.5% to 15% are singletons and the top ten take 2.5% to 4%. Germline lookup yields CDR1 MNHEY and CDR2 SVGEGT. The CDR3 spans 14 residues. Deletions cut 2 bases from V and 5 bases from J, with 12 bases between. Notes on the study in general: The secondary T-cell response peaked on day 5, not day 15, but was weaker.

This clonotype has a handful of counts. Antigen specificity is unknown. The V and J genes are TRBV6-2 or TRBV6-3 and TRBJ1-1; the D gene is possibly TRBD1 (5 bases). The receptor was isolated from a man between 18 and 29 years old who received the YFV17D yellow fever vaccine. The source material was CD4+ T cells sorted from PBMCs, sampled 15 days after the yellow fever booster vaccination. The CDR3 region is CASSYGGIGTEAFF. In DNA form, the CDR3 reads TGTGCCAGCAGTTACGGGGGGATCGGTACTGAAGCTTTCTTT.